A single sample gave rise to the 22 T cell receptor beta chains below, sequenced in a study of shared clonotypes between healthy human individuals. Using immunoSEQ multiplex PCR, the repertoire was profiled, and TCRdb retains in-frame clones only, with some absent. The sample has more than 2,000,000 clones, around nine tenths seen once. Material: naive CD4+ T cells sorted from blood. Specified subset: CD45RA+ positively selected. The source of these receptors is a man between 18 and 29 years old in good health.

The gene calls are TRBV18 and TRBJ1-3; D remains unclear. The CDR3 runs 17 residues. The V gene's germline CDR1 is KGHSH and CDR2 LQKENI. Deletions cut 3 bases from V and 0 bases from J, with 15 bases between. CDR3 nucleotide sequence: TGTGCCAGCTCACCCCTGGAGGCCCAGAACTCTGGAAACACCATATATTTT. Protein: CASSPLEAQNSGNTIYF.

The V call is TRBV30, the J call TRBJ1-2; D is possibly TRBD1 (6 bases). The CDR3 is 13 amino acids. The V gene lost 3 bases and the J gene lost 3 bases, with 11 bases spanning the gap. From germline, CDR1 is GTSNPN and CDR2 SVGIG (reference sequence). The CDR3 bases are TGTGCCTGGAGGTCGGGGGCCCACTATGGCTACACCTTC. Its translation is CAWRSGAHYGYTF.

This clone was recorded once. V and J are TRBV11-1 and TRBJ1-1; TRBD1 aligns across 9 bases. V was pared by 6 bases and J by 2 bases, with 4 bases of the junction left unmatched. This CDR3 is built from 14 residues. Per the germline V gene, CDR1 is SGHAT and CDR2 is FQDESV (reference sequence). The CDR3 region has the DNA TGTGCCAGCAGAAGGGGACAGGGAAACACTGAAGCTTTCTTT. This gives the protein CASRRGQGNTEAFF.

This rearrangement joins TRBV30 to TRBJ1-6; 10 nucleotides align to TRBD1. Germline V lookup: CDR1 GTSNPN, CDR2 SVGIG (reference sequence). V was clipped by 6 bases and J by 15 bases; unmatched bases: 11. CDR3 size: 13 residues. CDR3 loop: CACSGDRGSSLHF. DNA for the CDR3: TGTGCCTGCTCGGGGGACAGGGGCTCAAGCCTCCACTTT. The variable domain in full, with the rest retrieved from reference TRBV30 and TRBJ1-6, is SQTIHQWPATLVQPVGSPLSLECTVEGTSNPNLYWYRQAAGRGLQLLFYSVGIGQISSEVPQNLSASRPQDRQFILSSKKLLLSDSGFYLCACSGDRGSSLHFGNGTRLTVT.

The chain uses TRBV11-2 and TRBJ2-3; D is unresolved. Germline-derived CDR1 and CDR2 are SGHAT and FQNNGV. Trimming left V 1 base short and J 4 bases short, with 12 bases between. The CDR3 covers 15 residues. CDR3 DNA: TGTGCCAGCAGCTTAGTGGGTGGATCCGCAGATACGCAGTATTTT. Translation gives CASSLVGGSADTQYF.

The V gene is TRBV18, the J gene TRBJ2-3, with D possibly TRBD2 on 6 matching bases. CDR3 length: 15 residues. Per germline, CDR1 KGHSH and CDR2 LQKENI. The V end lost 2 bases, the J end lost 2 bases, and 11 bases lay between the germline ends. The CDR3 is CASSPNSGFTDTQYF. CDR3 nucleotide sequence: TGTGCCAGCTCACCAAATAGCGGATTCACAGATACGCAGTATTTT.

The chain joins TRBV2 to TRBJ2-4; TRBD1 is a possible D gene (6 bases). Per the germline V gene, CDR1 is SNHLY and CDR2 is FYNNEI. CDR3 length: 14 residues. The V and J ends lost 6 bases and 0 bases respectively, with 9 bases between them. The CDR3: CASSTQGAKNIQYF. CDR3 DNA: TGTGCCAGCAGCACACAGGGAGCCAAAAACATTCAGTACTTC.

The chain joins TRBV7-2 to TRBJ2-7; D might be TRBD1 (6 bases). The germline V gene encodes CDR1 SGHTA and CDR2 FQGNSA. Deletions cut 5 bases from V and 3 bases from J, with 14 bases between. This CDR3 region has 14 residues. This CDR3 reads CASSPRGALYEQYF. The CDR3 nucleotides are TGTGCCAGCAGCCCCAGGGGTGCCCTCTACGAGCAGTACTTC.

The rearrangement joins TRBV25-1 to TRBJ2-1, with a weak D call TRBD1 (6 bases). Trimming stripped 6 bases from V and 1 base from J, with 10 bases between. This CDR3 has 14 amino acids. The germline CDR1 and CDR2 sequences are MGHDK and SYGVNS. The CDR3 nucleotides read TGTGCCAGCAGAGAGAGGGGGTCCTACAATGAGCAGTTCTTC. Protein sequence: CASRERGSYNEQFF. Based on the CDR3 plus reference TRBV25-1 and TRBJ2-1, the full variable domain is EADIYQTPRYLVIGTGKKITLECSQTMGHDKMYWYQQDPGMELHLIHYSYGVNSTEKGDLSSESTVSRIRTEHFPLTLESARPSHTSQYLCASRERGSYNEQFFGPGTRLTVL.

This chain's CDR3 is CASSRQANSPLHF. DNA of the CDR3: TGCGCCAGCAGTCGCCAGGCGAATTCACCCCTCCACTTT. The rearrangement uses TRBV10-1 and TRBJ1-6; unclear D gene. The CDR3 spans 13 residues. CDR1 and CDR2 (germline): WNHNN, SYGVQD (reference sequence). Deletions cut 5 bases from V and 7 bases from J, with 9 bases between.

The chain combines TRBV2 with TRBJ1-5; a possible D gene is TRBD1 (5 bases). Germline V gene lookup returns CDR1 SNHLY and CDR2 FYNNEI. The CDR3 covers 15 residues. V was cut by 9 bases and J by 2 bases, with 17 bases left in between. The CDR3 region has the DNA TGTGCCAGTTCTGGGGGGGAGAGCGGCAATCAGCCCCAGCATTTT. Translated, it gives CASSGGESGNQPQHF.

This clone was counted once. The chain employs TRBV6-5 and TRBJ2-1; D is undetermined. The V and J ends lost 4 bases and 5 bases respectively, with 15 bases between them. The germline gives CDR1 MNHEY, CDR2 SVGAGI. The CDR3 covers 15 residues. CDR3 loop: CASSSWSVGNNEQFF. In DNA form, the CDR3 reads TGTGCCAGCAGTTCGTGGTCAGTCGGTAACAATGAGCAGTTCTTC.

The table lists this clone with a count of one. The chain combines TRBV10-2 with TRBJ1-4, with D perhaps TRBD1 (6 bases). Germline loops: CDR1 WSHSY, CDR2 SAAADI. CDR3 length: 15 amino acids. The ends were cut back, 4 bases at V and 2 bases at J, with 11 bases in the middle. The CDR3 DNA reads TGCGCCAGCAGTGGGCCGGGGGCTACTAATGAAAAACTGTTTTTT. The encoded protein is CASSGPGATNEKLFF.

The J gene is TRBJ1-5, the V gene TRBV6-1, with 7 bases fitting TRBD1. Germline V CDR1 and CDR2: MNHNS, SASEGT. Germline trimming cut 10 bases from V and 3 bases from J; bases unmatched to any gene: 9. The CDR3 length is 14 residues. The CDR3 protein is CATRGQTLNQPQHF. The DNA of the CDR3 is TGTGCCACCAGGGGACAGACCCTCAATCAGCCCCAGCATTTT.

This clone came up once. The chain couples TRBV6-1 to TRBJ1-2; D possibly corresponds to TRBD1 (6 bases). This CDR3 is 13 amino acids long. Per germline, CDR1 MNHNS and CDR2 SASEGT. Trimming stripped 7 bases from V and 7 bases from J, with 16 bases between. CDR3 amino acids: CASMGPDSLGYTF. In DNA, the CDR3 is TGTGCCAGCATGGGGCCGGACAGTCTTGGCTACACCTTC.

This CDR3 is CAWHISGGGADTQYF. CDR3 bases: TGTGCCTGGCATATATCGGGCGGAGGGGCAGATACGCAGTATTTT. The gene calls are TRBV30 and TRBJ2-3, with TRBD2 as a possible D gene (6 bases). Trimming took off 5 bases at V and 4 bases at J, with 19 bases between the two ends. The CDR3 runs 15 residues. In germline, CDR1 is GTSNPN, CDR2 SVGIG (reference sequence).

The chain is built from TRBV11-1 and TRBJ2-7; D uncertain. Between the trimmed V and J ends, which lost 5 bases and 6 bases, there was a span of 17 bases. The V gene's germline CDR1 is SGHAT and CDR2 FQDESV (reference sequence). The CDR3 loop spans 14 amino acids. In nucleotides, the CDR3 is TGTGCCAGCAGCCCGCGCGGCCAGGTACTCGAGCAGTACTTC. Amino acids: CASSPRGQVLEQYF.

The table lists this clone with a count of one. The chain combines TRBV27 with TRBJ2-2, with D perhaps matching TRBD2 (5 bases). Germline CDR1 reads MNHEY; CDR2 reads SMNVEV (reference sequence). The ends were cut back, 6 bases at V and 2 bases at J, with 16 bases in the middle. This CDR3 is 16 amino acids long. The CDR3 is CASRVRGATNTGELFF. Here the CDR3 DNA reads TGTGCCAGCAGGGTACGGGGAGCTACTAACACCGGGGAGCTGTTTTTT.

This clone was found once. CDR3 DNA: TGTGCCAGCAGTTACTCCCTCCAGGTCTTGAACACTGAAGCTTTCTTT. It specifies CASSYSLQVLNTEAFF. This rearrangement joins TRBV6-5 to TRBJ1-1; no firm D call. The length of the CDR3 is 16 residues. Germline CDR1 is MNHEY and CDR2 is SVGAGI. V was pared by 0 bases and J by 0 bases, with 11 bases between.

CDR3 DNA sequence: TGTGCCAGTAGTGGATGGGACAGCCTCCAAAAGCCCCAGCATTTT. Its protein product is CASSGWDSLQKPQHF. The V gene is TRBV19, the J gene TRBJ1-5; TRBD1 matches 7 bases. The CDR3 consists of 15 residues. Germline V gives CDR1 LNHDA, CDR2 SQIVND (reference sequence). The trim removed 5 bases at V and 8 bases at J, leaving 12 bases unmatched. Variable domain in full (rest from reference TRBV19 and TRBJ1-5): DGGITQSPKYLFRKEGQNVTLSCEQNLNHDAMYWYRQDPGQGLRLIYYSQIVNDFQKGDIAEGYSVSREKKESFPLTVTSAQKNPTAFYLCASSGWDSLQKPQHFGDGTRLSIL.

A word on this clone: In the same sample, other DNA sequences code for this CDR3. The chain links TRBV30 to TRBJ2-7, with D perhaps TRBD2 (6 bases). This CDR3 has 13 residues. V was cut by 3 bases and J by 1 base, with 10 bases left in between. CDR1 GTSNPN and CDR2 SVGIG come from the germline V gene (reference sequence). CDR3 nucleotide sequence: TGTGCCTGGAGCCCCGGGACTTCCTACGAGCAGTACTTC. Its protein is CAWSPGTSYEQYF.

The chain joins TRBV6-5 to TRBJ2-7; TRBD1 or TRBD2 may be the D gene (6 bases each). This CDR3 has 15 residues. V was pared by 6 bases and J by 4 bases, with 19 bases between. CDR1 MNHEY and CDR2 SVGAGI come from the germline V gene. The CDR3 region has the DNA TGTGCCAGCAGCTCACAGGGTCGGGGGATTTACGAGCAGTACTTC. Translating it yields CASSSQGRGIYEQYF.